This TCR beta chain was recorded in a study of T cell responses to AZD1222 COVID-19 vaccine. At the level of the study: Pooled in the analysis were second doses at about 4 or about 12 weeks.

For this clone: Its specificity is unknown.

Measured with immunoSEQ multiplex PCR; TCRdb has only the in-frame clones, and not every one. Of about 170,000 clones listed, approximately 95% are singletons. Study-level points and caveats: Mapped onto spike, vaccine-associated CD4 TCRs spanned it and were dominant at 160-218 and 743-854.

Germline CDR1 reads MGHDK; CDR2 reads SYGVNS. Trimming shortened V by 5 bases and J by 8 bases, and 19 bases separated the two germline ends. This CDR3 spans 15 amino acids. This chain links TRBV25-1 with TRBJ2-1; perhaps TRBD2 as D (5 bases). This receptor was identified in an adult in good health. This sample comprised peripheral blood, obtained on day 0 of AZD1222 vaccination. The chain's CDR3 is CASSYRDLFAHEQFF. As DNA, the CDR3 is TGTGCCAGCAGTTACCGGGATTTATTTGCTCATGAGCAGTTCTTC. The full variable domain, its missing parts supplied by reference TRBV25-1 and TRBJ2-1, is EADIYQTPRYLVIGTGKKITLECSQTMGHDKMYWYQQDPGMELHLIHYSYGVNSTEKGDLSSESTVSRIRTEHFPLTLESARPSHTSQYLCASSYRDLFAHEQFFGPGTRLTVL.